Below, 9 T cell receptor beta chains from the same sample are listed, as sequenced in a study of T cells in localized non-small cell lung cancer. TCRdb keeps only in-frame clones here, not all; method: immunoSEQ multiplex PCR. The data hold about 2,700 clones, with roughly a fifth observed a single time. This specimen consisted of lung tumor tissue, obtained before any cancer treatment. The source is a woman aged 40-70 years with stage I lung adenocarcinoma.

CDR3 bases: TGTGCCAGCAGCTTGGATGGCGGAGGATTTGGAAACACCATATATTTT. Encoded protein: CASSLDGGGFGNTIYF. This chain uses TRBV11-3 with TRBJ1-3, with no clear D. Trimming took off 3 bases at V and 3 bases at J, with 15 bases between the two ends. Germline-derived CDR1 and CDR2 are SGHNT and YENEEA. The length of the CDR3 is 16 residues.

This clone is labeled as medium-sized. This rearrangement joins TRBV29-1 to TRBJ1-1; unclear D gene. The CDR3 length is 16 residues. Trimming shortened V by 7 bases and J by 1 base, and 22 bases separated the two germline ends. Germline loops: CDR1 SQVTM, CDR2 ANQGSEA. The CDR3 DNA sequence: TGCAGCGCCCTGGGGAGCCGGGAGAGTGGGAACACTGAAGCTTTCTTT. It yields the protein CSALGSRESGNTEAFF.

The chain has TRBV29-1 and TRBJ1-6, with a tentative D call TRBD1 (5 bases). Germline lookup yields CDR1 SQVTM and CDR2 ANQGSEA. Trimming pared 6 bases from V and 0 bases from J, leaving 18 bases between. The CDR3 has 17 amino acids. The CDR3 loop is CSVRRRDLSSYNSPLHF. DNA for the CDR3: TGCAGCGTGCGAAGGCGGGACTTGAGCTCCTATAATTCACCCCTCCACTTT.

By sample fraction, this clone is medium-sized. V and J are TRBV11-3 and TRBJ1-1, with no clear D. The length of the CDR3 is 16 residues. V lost 3 bases, J lost 4 bases, and 18 bases lay in between. CDR1 and CDR2 (germline): SGHNT, YENEEA. The CDR3 coding sequence is TGTGCCAGCAGCTTGGCTGGGCAGCCCCTTACCACTGAAGCTTTCTTT. Translated, it gives CASSLAGQPLTTEAFF.

The gene calls are TRBV6-8 and TRBJ2-1; 10 positions match TRBD2. The CDR3 sequence is 12 residues long. Losses at the gene ends were 11 bases for V and 8 bases for J; bases not matched to a gene: 6. Germline V CDR1 and CDR2: MNHGY, SAAAGT. The CDR3 sequence: CASTGTSDEQFF. CDR3 nucleotide sequence: TGTGCCTCCACCGGGACTAGCGATGAGCAGTTCTTC.

J is TRBJ2-2 and V is TRBV19; D not resolved. The CDR3 is made up of 14 amino acids. Germline loops: CDR1 LNHDA, CDR2 SQIVND (reference sequence). Trimming removed 3 bases from V and 2 bases from J, with 7 bases in between. The CDR3 protein is CASSIGSNTGELFF. The CDR3 bases are TGTGCCAGTAGTATCGGGTCTAACACCGGGGAGCTGTTTTTT.

This clone was recorded a few times. The chain is built from TRBV15 and TRBJ1-1; D is perhaps TRBD1 (6 bases). Germline V CDR1 and CDR2: LNHNV, YYDKDF (reference sequence). The germline V and J ends were trimmed by 2 bases and 5 bases, with 21 bases remaining between them. The CDR3 is 17 amino acids. CDR3 sequence (DNA): TGTGCCACCAGCAGACGGCCCCGAGAGAGGGGGGGTACTGAAGCTTTCTTT. Its translation is CATSRRPRERGGTEAFF.

The rearrangement joins TRBV25-1 to TRBJ2-2, with D tentatively TRBD1 (7 bases). V gave up 7 bases and J gave up 5 bases, with 17 bases separating them. CDR3 length: 15 amino acids. Germline lookup yields CDR1 MGHDK and CDR2 SYGVNS. The CDR3 here is CASTEGGTATGELFF. CDR3 DNA sequence: TGTGCCAGCACCGAAGGCGGGACAGCAACCGGGGAGCTGTTTTTT.

The chain is built from TRBV9 and TRBJ1-4; TRBD1 might be the D (5 bases). The CDR3 contains 18 residues. Germline lookup yields CDR1 SGDLS and CDR2 YYNGEE. V dropped 3 bases and J dropped 0 bases, with 18 bases sitting between them. The CDR3 spells CASSASPTDSSTNEKLFF. CDR3 DNA: TGTGCCAGCAGCGCAAGCCCAACTGACAGTTCAACTAATGAAAAACTGTTTTTT. The variable domain in full, completed from reference TRBV9 and TRBJ1-4, reads DSGVTQTPKHLITATGQRVTLRCSPRSGDLSVYWYQQSLDQGLQFLIQYYNGEERAKGNILERFSAQQFPDLHSELNLSSLELGDSALYFCASSASPTDSSTNEKLFFGSGTQLSVL.